The 17 T cell receptor beta chains in this list originate from one sample, sequenced in a study of T cell repertoires in cytomegalovirus infection. TCRdb re-called the reads with MiXCR, one entry per CDR3 protein. The table has approximately 150,000 distinct CDR3 sequences, roughly 6% seen once. Input material: PBMCs. The receptors were gathered from a human donor in good health (CMV status not recorded). Some clones in this sample may be carry-over from other donors' samples.

This clonotype was seen at least ten times. The chain recombines TRBV10-2 with TRBJ2-2, with D uncertain. This CDR3 region has 13 residues. V lost 6 bases, J lost 6 bases, and 11 bases lay in between. The germline gives CDR1 WSHSY, CDR2 SAAADI. As DNA, the CDR3 is TGCGCCAGCAGGCGTGACACTGCCGGGGAGCTGTTTTTT. This sequence encodes CASRRDTAGELFF.

This clonotype came up many times. The rearrangement uses TRBV19 and TRBJ1-1, with D possibly TRBD1 on 5 matching bases. Trimming stripped 7 bases from V and 5 bases from J, with 20 bases between. The germline V gene has CDR1 LNHDA and CDR2 SQIVND (reference sequence). The CDR3 spans 15 residues. As DNA, the CDR3 is TGTGCCAGTATCTCTGCCGGGTCCAGGGTGACTGAAGCTTTCTTT. Translation gives CASISAGSRVTEAFF.

Points on this clonotype: Since a much larger clone is just one base distant, this may be a read error. The rearrangement joins TRBV12-3 or TRBV12-4 to TRBJ1-5; possible D gene TRBD1, 6 bases. V lost 5 bases and J lost 6, with 11 bases in between. This CDR3 has 13 amino acids. As DNA, the CDR3 is TGTGCCAGCAGTATAACAGGGATTCAGCCCCAGCATTTT. The encoded protein is CASSITGIQPQHF.

This clonotype was seen at least ten times. The DNA for the CDR3 is TGTGCCAGCAGCTTCATGGCCGCCTACAATCAGCCCCAGCATTTT. Amino acid sequence: CASSFMAAYNQPQHF. The chain combines TRBV7-2 with TRBJ1-5; D remains unclear. Germline V gene data show CDR1 as SGHTA and CDR2 as FQGNSA. The CDR3 runs to 15 residues. The V end was cut by 3 bases, the J end by 3 bases, with 12 bases between.

This clonotype was recorded many times. V is TRBV5-1 and J is TRBJ2-6; D is possibly TRBD1 (6 bases). This CDR3 spans 19 amino acids. Germline CDR1 reads SGHRS; CDR2 reads YFSETQ. Trimming pared 4 bases from V and 0 bases from J, leaving 20 bases between. This CDR3 is CASSVTGTLELSGANVLTF. The CDR3 DNA sequence: TGCGCCAGCAGCGTGACCGGGACACTTGAACTCTCTGGGGCCAACGTCCTGACTTTC.

This clonotype occurred a few times. J is TRBJ1-5 and V is TRBV20-1; 9 bases agree with TRBD1. The CDR3 covers 16 residues. CDR1 and CDR2 (germline): DFQATT, SNEGSKA (reference sequence). With 1 base clipped from V and 0 bases from J, the junction kept 4 bases outside the gene matches. CDR3 loop: CSARGTGAYSNQPQHF. The CDR3 DNA reads TGCAGTGCTAGAGGGACAGGGGCTTATAGCAATCAGCCCCAGCATTTT.

This clonotype was detected ten times or more. The V gene is TRBV7-2, the J gene TRBJ2-5; 8 bases line up with TRBD2. The J segment lost 5 bases and the V segment lost 4 bases, leaving 6 bases of the junction unmatched. Germline V CDR1 and CDR2: SGHTA, FQGNSA. This CDR3 is 14 amino acids long. This CDR3 reads CASSSRGGGETQYF. CDR3 bases: TGTGCCAGCAGCTCTCGGGGGGGCGGGGAGACCCAGTACTTC.

This clonotype was counted many times. The V and J genes are TRBV12-3 or TRBV12-4 and TRBJ2-1; 7 nucleotides align to TRBD1. This CDR3 spans 16 amino acids. The J segment lost 3 bases and the V segment lost 5 bases, leaving 10 bases of the junction unmatched. CDR3 amino acids: CASSLDDRVFYNEQFF. CDR3 coding DNA: TGTGCCAGCAGTCTCGACGACAGGGTCTTCTACAATGAGCAGTTCTTC.

This clonotype occurred once. The V and J genes are TRBV14 and TRBJ2-3, with D unclear. V was cut by 4 bases and J by 5 bases, with 7 bases left in between. The CDR3 extends over 12 amino acids. The germline gives CDR1 SGHDN, CDR2 FVKESK. CDR3 sequence: CASSPFVDTQYF. The CDR3 DNA sequence: TGTGCCAGCAGCCCCTTCGTAGATACGCAGTATTTT.

This clonotype was seen repeatedly, ten times or more. The chain links TRBV4-3 to TRBJ1-6; D not resolved. The CDR3 runs to 15 residues. The V and J ends lost 0 bases and 8 bases respectively, with 11 bases between them. CDR1 LGHNA and CDR2 YSLEER come from the germline V gene. DNA of the CDR3: TGCGCCAGCAGCCAAGACCGGTTTCCCGATTCACCCCTCCACTTT. As protein: CASSQDRFPDSPLHF.

V usage is TRBV5-1 and J usage is TRBJ1-6; D is ambiguous. Germline-derived CDR1 and CDR2 are SGHRS and YFSETQ. The CDR3 is 15 residues long. With 2 bases removed from V and 7 bases from J, the gap between germline ends came to 13 bases. The CDR3 is CASSFQAAPNSPLHF. As DNA, the CDR3 is TGCGCCAGCAGCTTCCAGGCCGCACCCAATTCACCCCTCCACTTT. The variable domain in full, completed from reference TRBV5-1 and TRBJ1-6, reads KAGVTQTPRYLIKTRGQQVTLSCSPISGHRSVSWYQQTPGQGLQFLFEYFSETQRNKGNFPGRFSGRQFSNSRSEMNVSTLELGDSALYLCASSFQAAPNSPLHFGNGTRLTVT.

Ten or more counts support this clonotype. The chain is built from TRBV7-2 and TRBJ1-6; 11 positions match TRBD1. This CDR3 is 15 amino acids long. Trimming removed 0 bases from V and 10 bases from J; junction bases left unmatched: 2. The germline CDR1 and CDR2 sequences are SGHTA and FQGNSA. The CDR3 here is CASSLADRGRSPLHF. CDR3 nucleotide sequence: TGTGCCAGCAGCTTAGCGGACAGGGGGCGATCACCCCTCCACTTT.

This clonotype was seen many times. The chain is built from TRBV5-4 and TRBJ1-2, with D perhaps matching TRBD1 (5 bases). Germline CDR1 SGHNT, CDR2 YYREEE (reference sequence). This CDR3 has 15 amino acids. Trimming left V 0 bases short and J 6 bases short, with 15 bases between. CDR3 amino acids: CASSLVRDPQNGYTF. The CDR3 DNA reads TGTGCCAGCAGCTTGGTCAGGGACCCCCAGAATGGCTACACCTTC.

V is TRBV20-1 and J is TRBJ1-6; unclear D gene. The CDR3 extends over 12 amino acids. Trimming stripped 5 bases from V and 9 bases from J, with 11 bases between. Germline CDR1 reads DFQATT; CDR2 reads SNEGSKA (reference sequence). Written as DNA, the CDR3 is TGCAGTGCTTGTGAGCTTGGTTCACCCCTCCACTTT. This gives the protein CSACELGSPLHF.

This clonotype was picked up a small number of times. The chain uses TRBV20-1 and TRBJ1-5; a weak D match, TRBD1 (6 bases). V lost 5 bases, J lost 0 bases, and 14 bases lay in between. CDR1 is DFQATT, CDR2 SNEGSKA, per germline (reference sequence). This CDR3 spans 15 amino acids. CDR3 DNA: TGCAGTGCTCCCGCGGGGGGCCTTAGCAATCAGCCCCAGCATTTT. It encodes CSAPAGGLSNQPQHF.

The sample holds many counts of this clonotype. The chain is built from TRBV7-2 and TRBJ2-1; 8 bases fit TRBD2. The junction had 5 bases not matched to a gene; V was cut back by 5 bases and J by 2 bases. Germline assignment: CDR1 SGHTA and CDR2 FQGNSA. The CDR3 has 15 residues. The CDR3 is CASSSAAGAYNEQFF. The CDR3 DNA is TGTGCCAGCAGCAGTGCAGCGGGGGCCTACAATGAGCAGTTCTTC.

Points on this clonotype: A much larger clone is a single base away; this may be a read error. The chain joins TRBV10-1 to TRBJ2-3; D is perhaps TRBD2 (5 bases). Trimming pared 2 bases from V and 4 bases from J, leaving 13 bases between. This CDR3 has 15 amino acids. Germline V CDR1 and CDR2: WNHNN, SYGVQD (reference sequence). Here the CDR3 reads CASSEGLGVADTQYF. The CDR3 bases are TGCGCCAGCAGTGAGGGGCTGGGAGTGGCAGATACGCAGTATTTT.